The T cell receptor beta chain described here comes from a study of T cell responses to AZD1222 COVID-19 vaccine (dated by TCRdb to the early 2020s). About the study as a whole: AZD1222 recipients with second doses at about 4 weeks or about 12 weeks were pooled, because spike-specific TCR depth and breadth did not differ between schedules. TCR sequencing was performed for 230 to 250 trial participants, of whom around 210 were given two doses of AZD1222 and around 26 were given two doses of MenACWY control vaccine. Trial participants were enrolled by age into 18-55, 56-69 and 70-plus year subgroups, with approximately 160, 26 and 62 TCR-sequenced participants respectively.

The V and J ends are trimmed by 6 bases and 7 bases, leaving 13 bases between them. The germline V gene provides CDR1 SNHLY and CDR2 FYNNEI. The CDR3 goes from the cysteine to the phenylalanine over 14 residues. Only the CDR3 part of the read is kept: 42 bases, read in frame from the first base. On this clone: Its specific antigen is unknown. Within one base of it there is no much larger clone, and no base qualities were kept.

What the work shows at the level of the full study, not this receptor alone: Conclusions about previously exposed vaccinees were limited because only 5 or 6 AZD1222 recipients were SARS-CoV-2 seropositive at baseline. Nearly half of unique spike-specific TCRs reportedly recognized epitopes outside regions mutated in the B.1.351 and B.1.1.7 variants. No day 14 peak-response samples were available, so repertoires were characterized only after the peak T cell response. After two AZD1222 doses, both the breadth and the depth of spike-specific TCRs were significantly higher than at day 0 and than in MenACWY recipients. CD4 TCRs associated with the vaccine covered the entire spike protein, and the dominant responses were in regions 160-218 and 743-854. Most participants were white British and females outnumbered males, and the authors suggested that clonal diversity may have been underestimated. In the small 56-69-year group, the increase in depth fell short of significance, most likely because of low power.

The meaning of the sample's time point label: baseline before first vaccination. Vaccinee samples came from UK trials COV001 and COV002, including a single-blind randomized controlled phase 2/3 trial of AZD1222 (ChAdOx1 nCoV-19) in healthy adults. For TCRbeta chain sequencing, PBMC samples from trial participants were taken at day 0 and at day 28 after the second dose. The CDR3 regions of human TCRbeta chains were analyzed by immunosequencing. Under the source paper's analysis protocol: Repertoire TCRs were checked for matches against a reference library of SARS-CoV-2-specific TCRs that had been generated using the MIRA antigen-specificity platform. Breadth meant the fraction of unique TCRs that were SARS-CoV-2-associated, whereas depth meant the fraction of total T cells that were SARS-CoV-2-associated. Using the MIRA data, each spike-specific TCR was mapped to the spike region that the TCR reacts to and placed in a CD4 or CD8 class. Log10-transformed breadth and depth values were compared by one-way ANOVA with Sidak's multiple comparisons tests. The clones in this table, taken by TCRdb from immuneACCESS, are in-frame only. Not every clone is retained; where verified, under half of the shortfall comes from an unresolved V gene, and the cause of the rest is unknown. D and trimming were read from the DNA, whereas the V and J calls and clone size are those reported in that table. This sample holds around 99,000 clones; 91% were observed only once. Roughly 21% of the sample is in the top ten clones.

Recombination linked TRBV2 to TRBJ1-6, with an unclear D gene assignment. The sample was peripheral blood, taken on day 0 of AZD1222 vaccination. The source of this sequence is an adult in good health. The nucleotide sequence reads TGTGCCAGCAGAGGTGGGCCGGGCAATTCACCCCTCCACTTT. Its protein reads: CASRGGPGNSPLHF.